What follows are 22 T cell receptor beta chains derived from one specimen sequenced in a study of OX40 agonist ivuxolimab in advanced cancers. The library was prepared using the immunoSEQ multiplex PCR assay. TCRdb took over this immuneACCESS table, retaining in-frame rearrangements with V and J assigned. Such tables are incomplete; in checked studies, under half of the missing clones stem from an unresolved V gene, and the remainder is unexplained. The sample records 50,000 to 65,000 clones, around 88% of which are singletons. Jointly, the top ten make up about 0.75% of the sample. The sample was CD4+ or CD8+ T cells sorted from blood, taken in a trial of the OX40 agonist ivuxolimab. These receptors were taken from an adult with an advanced solid tumor such as melanoma, head and neck, liver or kidney cancer.

The chain has TRBV7-8 and TRBJ2-2; D remains unclear. The CDR3 is 14 residues long. CDR1 and CDR2 (germline): SGHVS, FQNEAQ. V lost 8 bases and J 5 bases, leaving 15 bases between the germline ends. DNA of the CDR3: TGTGCCAGCGCCCCAATGTCGGGTACCGGGGAGCTGTTTTTT. Amino acid sequence: CASAPMSGTGELFF.

The chain carries TRBV6-1 and TRBJ1-1; perhaps TRBD1 as D (5 bases). From germline, CDR1 is MNHNS and CDR2 SASEGT. The V end lost 6 bases, the J end lost 11 bases, and 22 bases lay between the germline ends. The CDR3 is 14 residues long. The CDR3 DNA is TGTGCCAGCAGAAGAGGACAAGAGGTTCATGGGGCTTTCTTT. Translating it yields CASRRGQEVHGAFF.

The chain employs TRBV5-1 and TRBJ1-1; unclear D gene. The V gene lost 2 bases and the J gene lost 0 bases, with 11 bases spanning the gap. The CDR3 is 15 amino acids. Per germline, CDR1 SGHRS and CDR2 YFSETQ. The CDR3 coding sequence is TGCGCCAGCAGCTTCCGGGCCGCGATGAACACTGAAGCTTTCTTT. Translation gives CASSFRAAMNTEAFF.

This chain connects TRBV27 to TRBJ2-7, with D perhaps TRBD1 (7 bases). This CDR3 contains 15 residues. The germline V gene has CDR1 MNHEY and CDR2 SMNVEV (reference sequence). V lost 8 bases, J lost 6 bases, and 23 bases lay in between. CDR3 nucleotide sequence: TGTGCCAGCTCACCAAGGGGGCAGGGGGGATTCGAGCAGTACTTC. Translating it yields CASSPRGQGGFEQYF.

The J gene is TRBJ2-5, the V gene TRBV7-8, with D uncertain. V lost 3 bases and J lost 5, with 19 bases in between. The CDR3 totals 16 residues. Germline CDR1 SGHVS, CDR2 FQNEAQ. This chain's CDR3 is CASSFSSRAPVETQYF. For the CDR3, the DNA is TGTGCCAGCAGCTTCTCCAGTCGTGCCCCGGTGGAGACCCAGTACTTC.

This sequence joins TRBV5-1 and TRBJ2-7; maybe TRBD2 (5 bases). V lost 0 bases and J 7 bases, leaving 8 bases between the germline ends. The germline CDR1 and CDR2 sequences are SGHRS and YFSETQ. There are 12 residues in the CDR3. The CDR3 DNA follows: TGCGCCAGCAGCTTGGGACCGGGGGAGCAGTACTTC. Protein sequence: CASSLGPGEQYF.

Only a few counts were recorded for this clone. CDR3: CASSADTGIGLHGYTF. The CDR3 DNA sequence: TGCGCCAGCAGCGCCGATACAGGGATCGGACTTCATGGCTACACCTTC. The V gene is TRBV5-1, the J gene TRBJ1-2, with a tentative D call TRBD1 (6 bases). V gave up 4 bases and J gave up 6 bases, with 22 bases separating them. Germline values: CDR1 SGHRS, CDR2 YFSETQ. CDR3 length: 16 amino acids.

The V call is TRBV4-1, the J call TRBJ1-2; D remains unclear. The CDR3 has 14 residues. V shed 0 bases and J shed 7 bases, with 12 bases lying between them. Germline V gene data show CDR1 as MGHRA and CDR2 as YSYEKL. The chain's CDR3 is CASSQEDLRGGYTF. The CDR3 DNA is TGCGCCAGCAGCCAAGAAGACCTAAGAGGTGGCTACACCTTC.

This chain uses TRBV2 with TRBJ2-3; weak D call: TRBD2 (7 bases). Germline CDR1 is SNHLY and CDR2 is FYNNEI. V lost 5 bases and J lost 3, with 15 bases in between. CDR3 length: 15 residues. CDR3 bases: TGTGCCAGCAGTAGGGAGGGGGGAAGAACAGATACGCAGTATTTT. Protein sequence: CASSREGGRTDTQYF.

The V and J genes are TRBV5-8 and TRBJ1-2; no definite D call. The germline gives CDR1 SGHTS, CDR2 YDEGEE. The CDR3 contains 13 residues. Between the trimmed V and J ends, which lost 2 bases and 2 bases, there was a span of 7 bases. The CDR3 bases are TGTGCCAGCAGCTTCGTGGTCAACTATGGCTACACCTTC. This encodes CASSFVVNYGYTF. The full variable domain, its missing parts supplied by reference TRBV5-8 and TRBJ1-2, is EAGVTQSPTHLIKTRGQQATLRCSPISGHTSVYWYQQALGLGLQFLLWYDEGEERNRGNFPPRFSGRQFPNYSSELNVNALELEDSALYLCASSFVVNYGYTFGSGTRLTVV.

The DNA for the CDR3 is TGTGCCAGCAGCAAGGGGGACAGCCAAGAGACCCAGTACTTC. Residues: CASSKGDSQETQYF. The V call is TRBV11-2, the J call TRBJ2-5; the match to TRBD1 covers 7 bases. The CDR3 is made up of 14 amino acids. The ends lost 5 bases at V and 1 base at J; junction bases unmatched: 4. Germline V gives CDR1 SGHAT, CDR2 FQNNGV.

The rearrangement links TRBV30 to TRBJ2-5; D possibly matches TRBD1 or TRBD2 (6 bases each). With 3 bases removed from V and 6 bases from J, the gap between germline ends came to 14 bases. Germline V gene sequence: CDR1 GTSNPN, CDR2 SVGIG (reference sequence). This CDR3 comprises 13 residues. As DNA, the CDR3 is TGTGCCTGGAGCCCGAGGGGGGCACAGACCCAGTACTTC. This gives the protein CAWSPRGAQTQYF.

CDR3 in DNA: TGTGCCAGCAGTTCCAACAGCGACTACGAGCAGTACTTC. It yields the protein CASSSNSDYEQYF. V gene TRBV7-8 combines with J gene TRBJ2-7; no firm D call. V lost 6 bases, J lost 3 bases, and 12 bases lay in between. CDR3 length equals 13 residues. CDR1 SGHVS and CDR2 FQNEAQ come from the germline V gene.

This clone was counted once. One end of the junction is discordant with germline, which a read error may explain. The CDR3 region has the DNA TGTGCTAGCAGCTCGGCGGGAGTGCGGGGAGAGACCCAGTACTTC. Protein product: CASSSAGVRGETQYF. This chain connects TRBV7-7 to TRBJ2-5; 7 nucleotides line up with TRBD2. Germline CDR1 is SSHAT and CDR2 is FNYEAQ (reference sequence). This CDR3 region has 15 residues.

V usage is TRBV2 and J usage is TRBJ2-5; 8 nucleotides match TRBD1. The J call may be in error: the DNA end matches TRBJ2-7 better. This CDR3 region has 14 residues. The germline CDR1 and CDR2 sequences are SNHLY and FYNNEI. The CDR3 DNA follows: TGTGCCAGCAGTGAGGCAGGGGGCAGTTACGAGCAGTACTTC. This encodes CASSEAGGSYEQYF.

This clone was observed a few times. The chain is built from TRBV7-9 and TRBJ2-5; D is possibly TRBD2 (5 bases). The germline gives CDR1 SEHNR, CDR2 FQNEAQ (reference sequence). This CDR3 has 16 amino acids. The V end was cut by 1 base, the J end by 0 bases, with 12 bases between. DNA of the CDR3: TGTGCCAGCAGCTTAGGACTAAATGCCGACCAAGAGACCCAGTACTTC. It translates to CASSLGLNADQETQYF.

The V call is TRBV10-3, the J call TRBJ2-7; TRBD1 is a possible D gene (7 bases). Looked up from germline, CDR1 is ENHRY and CDR2 is SYGVKD. The CDR3 is made up of 16 amino acids. V gave up 7 bases and J gave up 5 bases, with 24 bases separating them. Here the CDR3 reads CAITPRAEGARDEQYF. CDR3 nucleotides: TGTGCCATCACCCCAAGGGCGGAGGGGGCGCGTGACGAGCAGTACTTC.

The chain carries TRBV7-9 and TRBJ2-4; D possibly corresponds to TRBD2 (5 bases). The V gene lost 1 base and the J gene lost 2 bases, with 12 bases spanning the gap. The germline V gene has CDR1 SEHNR and CDR2 FQNEAQ (reference sequence). The CDR3 is 16 residues long. DNA for the CDR3: TGTGCCAGCAGCTTAGTCGGGGTTAGAACCAAAAACATTCAGTACTTC. It specifies CASSLVGVRTKNIQYF.

V usage is TRBV7-2 and J usage is TRBJ1-2, with D hard to call. Germline lookup yields CDR1 SGHTA and CDR2 FQGNSA. The CDR3 runs 11 residues. V gave up 8 bases and J gave up 4 bases, with 8 bases separating them. The DNA for the CDR3 is TGTGCCAGCGGGGTAGGCTATGGCTACACCTTC. The encoded protein is CASGVGYGYTF.

The rearrangement joins TRBV28 to TRBJ1-5; D remains unclear. The CDR3 loop spans 11 amino acids. V was clipped by 2 bases and J by 5 bases, with 1 base between them. Germline lookup yields CDR1 MDHEN and CDR2 SYDVKM. The CDR3, as DNA: TGTGCCAGCAGTTTACATCAGCCCCAGCATTTT. Translated, it gives CASSLHQPQHF.

The chain carries TRBV19 and TRBJ2-1; TRBD2 matches at 9 bases. This CDR3 contains 17 residues. The junction had 9 bases not matched to a gene; V was cut back by 6 bases and J by 0 bases. Germline V gene data show CDR1 as LNHDA and CDR2 as SQIVND (reference sequence). The CDR3 nucleotides read TGTGCCAGTAGAGCCTCGACTAGCGGCAGCTCCTACAATGAGCAGTTCTTC. This sequence encodes CASRASTSGSSYNEQFF.

The CDR3 protein is CASSYDANYGYTF. The CDR3 DNA follows: TGTGCCAGCAGTTACGACGCTAACTATGGCTACACCTTC. The chain recombines TRBV6-5 with TRBJ1-2; D unclear. V lost 2 bases, J lost 0 bases, and 4 bases lay in between. The CDR3 is 13 amino acids. Germline V CDR1 and CDR2: MNHEY, SVGAGI.